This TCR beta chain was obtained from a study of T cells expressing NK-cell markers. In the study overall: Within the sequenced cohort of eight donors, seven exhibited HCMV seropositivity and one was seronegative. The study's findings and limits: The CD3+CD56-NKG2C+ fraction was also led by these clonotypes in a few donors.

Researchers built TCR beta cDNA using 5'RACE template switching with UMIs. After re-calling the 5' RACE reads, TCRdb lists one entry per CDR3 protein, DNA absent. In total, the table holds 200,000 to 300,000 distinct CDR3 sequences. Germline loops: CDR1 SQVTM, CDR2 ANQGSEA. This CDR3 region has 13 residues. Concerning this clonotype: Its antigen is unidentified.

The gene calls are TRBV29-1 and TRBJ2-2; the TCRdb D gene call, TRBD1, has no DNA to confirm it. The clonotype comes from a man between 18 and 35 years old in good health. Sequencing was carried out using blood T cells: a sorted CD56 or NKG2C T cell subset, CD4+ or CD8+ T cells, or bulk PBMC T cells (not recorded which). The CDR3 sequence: CSVKLDRTGELFF.